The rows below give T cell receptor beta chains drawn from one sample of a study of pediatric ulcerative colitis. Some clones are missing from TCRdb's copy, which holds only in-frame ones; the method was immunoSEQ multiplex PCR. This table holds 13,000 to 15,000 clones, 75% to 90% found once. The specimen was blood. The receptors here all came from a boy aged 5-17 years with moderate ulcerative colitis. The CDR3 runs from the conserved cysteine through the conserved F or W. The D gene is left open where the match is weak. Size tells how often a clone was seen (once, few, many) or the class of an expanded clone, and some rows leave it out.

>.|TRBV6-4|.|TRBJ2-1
TGTGCCAGCAGTGACTCCCTAGCGTCGGATGAGCAGTTCTTC
CASSDSLASDEQFF
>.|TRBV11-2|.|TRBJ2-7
TGTGCCAGCAGCCGGGGTGGCGAGCAGTACTTC
CASSRGGEQYF
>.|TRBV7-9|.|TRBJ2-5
TGTGCCAGCAGCTTAGACATCCAAGAGACCCAGTACTTC
CASSLDIQETQYF
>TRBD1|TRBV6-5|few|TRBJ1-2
TGTGCCAGCAGTTCCGGGACAGGGGGCCCCTACACCTTC
CASSSGTGGPYTF
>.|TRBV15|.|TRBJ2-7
TGTGCCACCAGTAGAAACTCCTACGAGCAGTACTTC
CATSRNSYEQYF
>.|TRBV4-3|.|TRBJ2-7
TGCGCCAGCAGCCAAGATCCCCCGGGTGTAGACTCCTACGAGCAGTACTTC
CASSQDPPGVDSYEQYF
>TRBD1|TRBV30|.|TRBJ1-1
TGTGCCTGGAGAGCACAGGGGTCGGTTGAAGCTTTCTTT
CAWRAQGSVEAFF
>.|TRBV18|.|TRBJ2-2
TGTGCCAGCTCCTTGGCGGGACAGAGAGCGACCGGGGAGCTGTTTTTT
CASSLAGQRATGELFF
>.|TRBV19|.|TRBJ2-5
TGTGCCAGTAGTATGCAGGACGGGAGTCGAGAGACCCAGTACTTC
CASSMQDGSRETQYF
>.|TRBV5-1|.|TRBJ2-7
TGCGCCAGCAGTGGGGGGCTCGAGCAGTACTTC
CASSGGLEQYF
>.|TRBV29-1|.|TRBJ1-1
TGCAGCGTTGATAAGGGGATTAACACTGAAGCTTTCTTT
CSVDKGINTEAFF
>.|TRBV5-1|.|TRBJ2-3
TGCGCCAGCAGCTTGCGGGGGCCGCGCACAGATACGCAGTATTTT
CASSLRGPRTDTQYF
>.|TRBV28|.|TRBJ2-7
TGTGCCAGCCAAAAAGCGGTCTACGAGCAGTACTTC
CASQKAVYEQYF
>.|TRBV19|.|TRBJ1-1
TGTGCCAGTAGTATAGTCCCAGGCCTTGAAGCTTTCTTT
CASSIVPGLEAFF
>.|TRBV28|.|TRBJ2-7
TGTGCCAGCAGCTTGTCCTCAGACAGGTTCTCCTCCTACGAGCAGTACTTC
CASSLSSDRFSSYEQYF
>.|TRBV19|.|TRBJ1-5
TGTGCCAGTAGTGGCATGGGGGGGGCTGCTCAGCCCCAGCATTTT
CASSGMGGAAQPQHF
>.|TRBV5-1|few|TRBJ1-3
TGCGCCAGCAGCTTGGTTCCAGGGCAGAGCTCTGGAAACACCATATATTTT
CASSLVPGQSSGNTIYF
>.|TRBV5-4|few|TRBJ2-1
TGTGCCAGCAGCTTGGTTGGGAACAATGAGCAGTTCTTC
CASSLVGNNEQFF
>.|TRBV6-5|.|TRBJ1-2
TGTGCCAGCAGTTACTCGGGGATCGGAGGATATGGCTACACCTTC
CASSYSGIGGYGYTF
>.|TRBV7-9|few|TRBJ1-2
TGTGCCAGCAGCTTGGTGGAGGGGTCCCCTGGCTACACCTTC
CASSLVEGSPGYTF
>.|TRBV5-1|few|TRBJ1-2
TGCGCCAGCAGCTTGGCCGGACAGAAGACCTATGGCTACACCTTC
CASSLAGQKTYGYTF
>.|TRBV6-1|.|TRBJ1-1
TGTGCCAGCAGTGATTCCAGAATAACTGAAGCTTTCTTT
CASSDSRITEAFF
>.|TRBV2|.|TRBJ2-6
TGTGCCAGTGGGGGGACTGGGGCCAACGTCCTGACTTTC
CASGGTGANVLTF
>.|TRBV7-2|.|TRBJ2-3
TGTGCCAGCAGCCTCCTGGTAGTGGGTTCTAGCACAGATACGCAGTATTTT
CASSLLVVGSSTDTQYF
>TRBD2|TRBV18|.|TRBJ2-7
TGTGCCAGCTCATTCCCCACACCGGGGCTAGCGGGAGGGCCAAGCTTATACGAGCAGTACTTC
CASSFPTPGLAGGPSLYEQYF
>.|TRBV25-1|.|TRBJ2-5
TGTGCCAGCAGTGAAATGACGCAAGAGACCCAGTACTTC
CASSEMTQETQYF
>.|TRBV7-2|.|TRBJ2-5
TGTGCCAGCAGCTCGATCTGGGAGACCCAGTACTTC
CASSSIWETQYF
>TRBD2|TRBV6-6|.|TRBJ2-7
TGTGCCAGCAGCCGAGGGGGAGGGACTAGTAGGTACGAGCAGTACTTC
CASSRGGGTSRYEQYF
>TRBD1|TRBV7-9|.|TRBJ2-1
TGTGCCAGCACCCTGGGACAGGGGGCTTACCATGAGCAGTTCTTC
CASTLGQGAYHEQFF
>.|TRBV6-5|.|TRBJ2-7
TGTGCCAGCAGTTACCGAGACAAATACGAGGAGCAGTACTTC
CASSYRDKYEEQYF
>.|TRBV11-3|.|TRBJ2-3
TGTGCCAGCAGCTTACCGACGGAGAGCACAGATACGCAGTATTTT
CASSLPTESTDTQYF
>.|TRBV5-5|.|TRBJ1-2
TGTGCCAGCAGCTTGGGTTCGGGGGTTGACTATGGCTACACCTTC
CASSLGSGVDYGYTF
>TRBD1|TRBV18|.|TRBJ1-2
TGTGCCAGCTCACCTGGACAGGGGTTGAGTGGCTATGGCTACACCTTC
CASSPGQGLSGYGYTF
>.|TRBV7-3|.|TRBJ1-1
TGTGCCAGCAGCGCGACAGCGAACACTGAAGCTTTCTTT
CASSATANTEAFF
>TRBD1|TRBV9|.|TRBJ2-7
TGTGCCAGCAGCGTAGAAGGGACAGCCCCTTCCTACGAGCAGTACTTC
CASSVEGTAPSYEQYF
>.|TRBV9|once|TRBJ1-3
TGTGCCAGCAGCGTAGGGAGGGGGTCTGGAAACACCATATATTTT
CASSVGRGSGNTIYF
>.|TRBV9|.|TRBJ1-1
.
CASSVGSGSPSPFF
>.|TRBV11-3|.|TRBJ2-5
TGTGCCAGCAGCACGCCTCGGACGGCATCGAATGAGCAGTACTTC
CASSTPRTASNEQYF
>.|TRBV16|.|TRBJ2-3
TGTGCCAGCAGCCAATTAACAGGGACAGATACGCAGTATTTT
CASSQLTGTDTQYF
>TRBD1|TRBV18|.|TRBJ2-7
TGTGCCAGCTCACCCGGGACAGTCCAAACCTACGAGCAGTACTTC
CASSPGTVQTYEQYF
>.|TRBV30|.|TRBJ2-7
TGTGCCTGGAGCGGCTCCCCTCAATACCGCTACGAGCAGTACTTC
CAWSGSPQYRYEQYF
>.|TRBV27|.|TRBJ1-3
TGTGCCAGCAGTTTATTATCCGGGGCGGACACCATATATTTT
CASSLLSGADTIYF
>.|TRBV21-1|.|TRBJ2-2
TGTGCCAGCAGCAAAGCGGGACAGTTCCCCCCCGGCACCGGGGAGCTGTTTTTT
CASSKAGQFPPGTGELFF
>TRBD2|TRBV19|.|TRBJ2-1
TGTGCCAGTAGTATAGTCAGCCCTAGCGGGAGGTACAATGAGCAGTTCTTC
CASSIVSPSGRYNEQFF
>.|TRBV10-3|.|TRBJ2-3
TGTGCCATCAGTGTTAGCGGTGGCACAGATACGCAGTATTTT
CAISVSGGTDTQYF
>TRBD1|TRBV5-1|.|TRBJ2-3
TGCGCCAGCAGCTTGGGGCAGGGGGCCGGAGATACGCAGTATTTT
CASSLGQGAGDTQYF
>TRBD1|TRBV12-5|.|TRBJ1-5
TGTGCTAGTGGGCCCGGGACAGGGGACAATCAGCCCCAGCATTTT
CASGPGTGDNQPQHF
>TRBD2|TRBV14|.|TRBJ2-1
TGTGCCAGCAGCCTTTCTAGCGGGAGCTCCTACAATGAGCAGTTCTTC
CASSLSSGSSYNEQFF
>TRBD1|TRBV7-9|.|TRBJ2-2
TGTGCCAGCAGCCGTCCGCCCCGAACCGACAGGGTGGACCCCGGGGAGCTGTTTTTT
CASSRPPRTDRVDPGELFF
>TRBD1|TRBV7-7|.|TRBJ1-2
TGTGCTCTCAGCGGGGGGGGACAGCGCAGGAATGGCTACACCTTC
CALSGGGQRRNGYTF
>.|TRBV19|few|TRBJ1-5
TGTGCCAGTAGTATTTCCGGTTATAGCAATCAGCCCCAGCATTTT
CASSISGYSNQPQHF
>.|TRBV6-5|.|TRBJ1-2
TGTGCCAGCAGCCTAGGACGGGACTATGGCTACACCTTC
CASSLGRDYGYTF
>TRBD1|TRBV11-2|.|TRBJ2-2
TGTGCCAGCAGCTTAAAGGACAGGGCCCACACCGGGGAGCTGTTTTTT
CASSLKDRAHTGELFF